This T cell receptor (beta chain) appears in the sequencing data of a study of CD8+ T cells in alopecia areata. Remarks on this clone: Its antigen is not known.

Extracted from the samples, RNA was reverse transcribed into cDNA to serve as the sequencing template. Libraries were prepared by immunoSEQ multiplex PCR; TCRdb keeps only in-frame clonotypes and omits some of them. Of 200,000 to 250,000 clones in the sample, 67% are singletons; the top ten hold around 1.2%. Overall study results and limits: Scalp sample data also include resident alphabeta T cells from normal skin.

The receptor was isolated from a human donor with alopecia areata. The sequencing used CD4+ T cells sorted from blood, collected at week 0.

The CDR3 loop is CASSGGRSNYGYTF. The CDR3 nucleotides read TGTGCCAGCAGCGGCGGACGGAGCAACTATGGCTACACCTTC. The chain combines TRBV5-5 with TRBJ1-2; D uncertain. The CDR3 is 14 amino acids. Trimming left V 4 bases short and J 2 bases short, with 12 bases between. Germline CDR1 is SGHKS and CDR2 is YYEKEE (reference sequence).